The source of this T cell receptor (beta chain) is a study of PD-L1 blockade in urothelial cancer. Assay used: immunoSEQ multiplex PCR; TCRdb lists only in-frame clones, some missing. The sample contains about 76,000 clones, about nine tenths of which appear only once. Time point in this sample: pretreatment peripheral blood. Samples spanned pretreatment and treatment, with 1 to 8 time points per patient. Per the germline V gene, CDR1 is MNHEY and CDR2 is SMNVEV (reference sequence). The CDR3 spans 19 residues. V was clipped by 6 bases and J by 4 bases; unmatched bases: 14. Sequencing used PBMCs, obtained around atezolizumab (anti-PD-L1) treatment. The rearrangement links TRBV27 to TRBJ2-1; TRBD2 matches 14 bases. This receptor was identified in a man in his 70s with urothelial cancer. CDR3: CASSPSGLAGVGEYNEQFF. The CDR3 bases are TGTGCCAGCAGCCCCTCGGGACTAGCGGGAGTAGGGGAGTACAATGAGCAGTTCTTC.